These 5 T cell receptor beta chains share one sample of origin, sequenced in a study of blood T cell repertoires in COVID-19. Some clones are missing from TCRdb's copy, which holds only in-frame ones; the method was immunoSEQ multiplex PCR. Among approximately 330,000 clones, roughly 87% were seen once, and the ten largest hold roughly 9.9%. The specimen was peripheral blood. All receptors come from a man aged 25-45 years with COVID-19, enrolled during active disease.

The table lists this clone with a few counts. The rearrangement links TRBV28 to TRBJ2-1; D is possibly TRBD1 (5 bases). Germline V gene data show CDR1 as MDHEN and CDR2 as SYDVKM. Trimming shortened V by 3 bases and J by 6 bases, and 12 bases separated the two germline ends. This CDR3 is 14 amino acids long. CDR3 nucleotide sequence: TGTGCCAGCAGTTTCAGCCAGGGTATCAATGAGCAGTTCTTC. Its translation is CASSFSQGINEQFF.

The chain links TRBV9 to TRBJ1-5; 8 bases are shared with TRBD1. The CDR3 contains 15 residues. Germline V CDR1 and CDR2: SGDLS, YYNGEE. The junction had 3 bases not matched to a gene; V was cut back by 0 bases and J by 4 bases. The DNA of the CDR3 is TGTGCCAGCAGCGTAGGTACAGGGGGAAATCAGCCCCAGCATTTT. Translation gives CASSVGTGGNQPQHF.

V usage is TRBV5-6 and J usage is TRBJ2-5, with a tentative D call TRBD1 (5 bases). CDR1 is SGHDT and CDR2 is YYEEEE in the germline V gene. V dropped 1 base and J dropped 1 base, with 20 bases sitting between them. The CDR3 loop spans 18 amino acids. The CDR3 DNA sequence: TGTGCCAGCAGCTTGACTAAGTTACGCAGGGTACCCCAAGAGACCCAGTACTTC. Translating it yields CASSLTKLRRVPQETQYF. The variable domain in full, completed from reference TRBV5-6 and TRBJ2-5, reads DAGVTQSPTHLIKTRGQQVTLRCSPKSGHDTVSWYQQALGQGPQFIFQYYEEEERQRGNFPDRFSGHQFPNYSSELNVNALLLGDSALYLCASSLTKLRRVPQETQYFGPGTRLLVL.

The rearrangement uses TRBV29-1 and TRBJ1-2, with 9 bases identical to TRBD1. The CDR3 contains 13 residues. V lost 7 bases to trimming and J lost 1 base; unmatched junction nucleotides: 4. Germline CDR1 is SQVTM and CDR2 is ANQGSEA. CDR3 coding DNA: TGCAGCGCTGGGGACAGGGTTAACTATGGCTACACCTTC. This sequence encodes CSAGDRVNYGYTF.

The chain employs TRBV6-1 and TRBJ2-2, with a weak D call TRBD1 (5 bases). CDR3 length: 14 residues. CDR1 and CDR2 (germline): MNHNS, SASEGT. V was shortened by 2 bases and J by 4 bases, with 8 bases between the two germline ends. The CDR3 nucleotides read TGTGCCAGCAGTGAATGGGGCAGCACCGGGGAGCTGTTTTTT. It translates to CASSEWGSTGELFF.